The subject of this entry is one TCR beta chain. PCR amplification relied on 60 Vbeta primers (plus 13 Jbeta primers). This table comes from immunoSEQ multiplex PCR, and its TCRdb copy is limited to in-frame clones, with some not included. The table lists about 200,000 clones, about 88% of them singletons. The data were taken from a study of cytomegalovirus exposure and HLA in healthy donors. Trimming pared 10 bases from V and 1 base from J, leaving 13 bases between. Germline V lookup: CDR1 SNHLY, CDR2 FYNNEI. This CDR3 is built from 13 residues. The sample taken for sequencing was PBMCs. V and J are TRBV2 and TRBJ2-5, with D perhaps TRBD1 (6 bases). The clonotype was recovered from a woman younger than 45 in good health and CMV-seronegative. The CDR3 sequence is CAISGTTQETQYF. The CDR3 DNA follows: TGTGCCATCTCCGGGACAACCCAAGAGACCCAGTACTTC.